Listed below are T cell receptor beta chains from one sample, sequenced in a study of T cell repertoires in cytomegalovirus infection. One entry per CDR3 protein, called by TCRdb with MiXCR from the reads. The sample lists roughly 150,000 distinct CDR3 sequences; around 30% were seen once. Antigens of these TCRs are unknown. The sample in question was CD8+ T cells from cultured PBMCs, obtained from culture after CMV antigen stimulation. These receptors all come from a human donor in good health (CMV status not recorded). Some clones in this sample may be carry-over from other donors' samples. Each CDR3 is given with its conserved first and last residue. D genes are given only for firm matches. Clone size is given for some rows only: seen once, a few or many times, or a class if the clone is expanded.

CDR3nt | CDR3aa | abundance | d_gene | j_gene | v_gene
TGTGCCAGCAGTTTACAGGTGCAGACTGAGAACACTGAAGCTTTCTTT | CASSLQVQTENTEAFF | few | - | TRBJ1-1 | TRBV27
TGTGCCAGCCGTCCTCGCGGGGGCTCCTACAATGAGCAGTTCTTC | CASRPRGGSYNEQFF | many | TRBD2 | TRBJ2-1 | TRBV6-1
TGTGCCAGCAGCCATGGGGGTAATAGCAATCAGCCCCAGCATTTT | CASSHGGNSNQPQHF | many | - | TRBJ1-5 | TRBV7-2
TGTGCCAGCAGCTTTCATTCGGGACAGGGGATCTACGAGCAGTACTTC | CASSFHSGQGIYEQYF | few | TRBD1 | TRBJ2-7 | TRBV7-2
TGTGCCAGCAGTCTAATACAGGGGAACACTGAAGCTTTCTTT | CASSLIQGNTEAFF | many | - | TRBJ1-1 | TRBV6-2/TRBV6-3
TGTGCCAGCAGCTATTCGGACAGTTTTGTAGCCGAAAAACTGTTTTTT | CASSYSDSFVAEKLFF | few | - | TRBJ1-4 | TRBV7-6
TGTGCCAGCAGTCCCTTGGCGGGCCGTTCCTACAATGAGCAGTTCTTC | CASSPLAGRSYNEQFF | - | - | TRBJ2-1 | TRBV28
TGTGCCAGCAGTTTAGGAGTTCAGACTGAAGCTTTCTTT | CASSLGVQTEAFF | - | - | TRBJ1-1 | TRBV12-3/TRBV12-4
TGTGCCAGTAGTATCGGGACGCGAGGGACCTACTATGGCTACACCTTC | CASSIGTRGTYYGYTF | - | - | TRBJ1-2 | TRBV19
TGTGCCAGTAGTCCGCGACAGGAAAAGGTCGAGACCCAGTACTTC | CASSPRQEKVETQYF | - | - | TRBJ2-5 | TRBV19
TGTGCCAGCAGCTTAGTGGGGGCAGATACGCAGTATTTT | CASSLVGADTQYF | many | - | TRBJ2-3 | TRBV7-8
TGTGCCAGCAGCCAAGGGCAGGAGAGGCTCTACAATGAGCAGTTCTTC | CASSQGQERLYNEQFF | many | - | TRBJ2-1 | TRBV4-2
TGTGCCAGCAGTTTTGTAGGGGGCTCTGGTAGCAATCAGCCCCAGCATTTT | CASSFVGGSGSNQPQHF | - | TRBD1 | TRBJ1-5 | TRBV28
TGTGCCAGCAGTTTAGTTCCAGGGAGTTGGGCTGAAGCTTTCTTT | CASSLVPGSWAEAFF | few | - | TRBJ1-1 | TRBV27
TGTGCCAGCAGCAATGCCAGGGTCAATGAGCAGTTCTTC | CASSNARVNEQFF | - | - | TRBJ2-1 | TRBV11-2
TGCAGCGTTGACTTGACAGGGCCCTACTATGGCTACACCTTC | CSVDLTGPYYGYTF | - | TRBD1 | TRBJ1-2 | TRBV29-1
TGTGCCAGCGGGGACAATGAGCAGTTCTTC | CASGDNEQFF | few | - | TRBJ2-1 | TRBV6-1
TGTGCCAGCAGTCCAGCGGGGGCTGTAGGTGAGCAGTTCTTC | CASSPAGAVGEQFF | few | TRBD2 | TRBJ2-1 | TRBV28
TGTGCCAGTAGTTTCGGGACCGCCATGAACACTGAAGCTTTCTTT | CASSFGTAMNTEAFF | few | - | TRBJ1-1 | TRBV19
TGTGCCATCCAGGACAGGAAACCGTCCGGGGACTATGGCTACACCTTC | CAIQDRKPSGDYGYTF | - | TRBD1 | TRBJ1-2 | TRBV2
TGTGCTACAGGGCTAGCGAACACTGAAGCTTTCTTT | CATGLANTEAFF | - | - | TRBJ1-1 | TRBV6-2/TRBV6-3
TGTGCCAGCACCTGGGGGGGGTTGGATGAGCAGTTCTTC | CASTWGGLDEQFF | few | TRBD2 | TRBJ2-1 | TRBV7-2
TGTGCCGGCAGCTGGACTAGCGGGCCCGTCGAGCAGTACTTC | CAGSWTSGPVEQYF | once | TRBD2 | TRBJ2-7 | TRBV28
TGTGCCAGCAGTGAGGGACAGGGGTATCTCGACGAGCAGTACTTC | CASSEGQGYLDEQYF | - | TRBD1 | TRBJ2-7 | TRBV6-1
TGTGCCAGCAGCTTAGATAAGGCCCCGGCGACTAGGGGCGGCAATCAGCCCCAGCATTTT | CASSLDKAPATRGGNQPQHF | - | - | TRBJ1-5 | TRBV11-2
TGTGCCAGCAGTAGCGGGGGGTCCAATGAGCAGTTCTTC | CASSSGGSNEQFF | many | TRBD2 | TRBJ2-1 | TRBV27
TGTGCCAGCAGCTTAGAAGCCAGGGTAGTAGAGGCGCAGTACTTC | CASSLEARVVEAQYF | - | - | TRBJ2-5 | TRBV7-6
TGTGCCAGCAGCCCCGCGGTTGGGGCGCTCACCGGGGAGCTGTTTTTT | CASSPAVGALTGELFF | many | - | TRBJ2-2 | TRBV5-4
TGTGCCAGCAGTGATTGGGGGGGGGAATCAGATACGCAGTATTTT | CASSDWGGESDTQYF | many | TRBD2 | TRBJ2-3 | TRBV6-1